By frequency in the sample, the clone carrying this TCR beta chain is medium-sized. The CDR3 is 15 amino acids. This record comes from a study of T cell changes during pregnancy in multiple sclerosis. Some clones are missing from TCRdb's copy, which holds only in-frame ones; the method was immunoSEQ multiplex PCR. The table has approximately 21,000 clones, roughly nine tenths seen once. The sequences come from CD8+ T cells from peripheral blood mononuclear cells, collected in the third trimester of pregnancy. The source is a female donor in good health, enrolled as a control in a pregnancy study. This chain joins TRBV12-2 and TRBJ2-3; the table's D call, TRBD2, has no DNA check behind it. TRBV12-2 is designated a pseudogene. The CDR3 DNA is TGTGCAAGTCGCGTGACTAGTATAGGCACAGATACGCAGTATTTT. Translating gives CASRVTSIGTDTQYF.